Shown below are 29 T cell receptor beta chains from a single sample sequenced in a study of sequential checkpoint blockade in melanoma. Treatment of the sample: randomized to nivolumab then ipilimumab (arm A) or the reverse (arm B). Profiled with immunoSEQ multiplex PCR; TCRdb holds only in-frame clones, not every one. The repertoire consists of roughly 13,000 clones, with 52% occurring once and the leading ten covering about 17%. The input for sequencing was CD8+ T cells sorted from blood (inferred from file names), taken from a patient given nivolumab and ipilimumab in sequence. The receptors here all came from a human donor with melanoma.

This clone has a handful of counts. The chain links TRBV9 to TRBJ2-2; D possibly corresponds to TRBD2 (7 bases). In germline, CDR1 is SGDLS, CDR2 YYNGEE. This CDR3 spans 15 amino acids. Trimming removed 0 bases from V and 5 bases from J, with 11 bases in between. The CDR3 DNA reads as TGTGCCAGCAGCGTAGAGGGGGGAGGGACCGGGGAGCTGTTTTTT. Protein sequence: CASSVEGGGTGELFF.

A few counts support this clone. CDR3 sequence reads: CAWSVSSGYEQYF. The DNA of the CDR3 is TGTGCCTGGAGTGTATCTAGCGGCTACGAGCAGTACTTC. This chain links TRBV30 with TRBJ2-7; 7 bases are shared with TRBD2. This CDR3 comprises 13 residues. Germline V CDR1 and CDR2: GTSNPN, SVGIG (reference sequence). V shed 0 bases and J 3 bases; nucleotides not matched to a gene: 2.

The CDR3 DNA sequence: TGTGCCAGCAGCTTGCCGCCCGGGACTAGCGAAATCCAGTTCTTC. Its protein is CASSLPPGTSEIQFF. The chain couples TRBV7-2 to TRBJ2-1; TRBD2 matches 10 bases. This CDR3 spans 15 amino acids. Germline CDR1 is SGHTA and CDR2 is FQGNSA. Trimming at V came to 3 bases and at J to 13 bases, leaving 12 bases not matched to a gene. Using reference TRBV7-2 and TRBJ2-1 for the parts outside the CDR3, the full variable domain is GAGVSQSPSNKVTEKGKDVELRCDPISGHTALYWYRQSLGQGLEFLIYFQGNSAPDKSGLPSDRFSAERTGGSVSTLTIQRTQQEDSAVYLCASSLPPGTSEIQFFGPGTRLTVL.

With regard to this clone: This same CDR3 is encoded by further DNA sequences in the sample. The gene calls are TRBV28 and TRBJ1-6; the D gene is possibly TRBD1 (6 bases). Trimming stripped 5 bases from V and 5 bases from J, with 10 bases between. The CDR3 covers 14 residues. Germline CDR1 and CDR2: MDHEN and SYDVKM. The chain's CDR3 is CASSPGHDNSPLHF. As DNA, the CDR3 is TGTGCCAGCAGTCCGGGACACGATAATTCACCCCTCCACTTT.

V and J are TRBV30 and TRBJ1-1, with D unresolved. The CDR3 length is 11 residues. The germline CDR1 and CDR2 sequences are GTSNPN and SVGIG (reference sequence). V lost 2 bases and J 7 bases, leaving 8 bases between the germline ends. The CDR3, as DNA: TGTGCCTGGAGTTTGGCAGATGAAGCTTTCTTT. Translated: CAWSLADEAFF.

J is TRBJ1-1 and V is TRBV6-1; 10 nucleotides align to TRBD1. This CDR3 contains 15 residues. The germline gives CDR1 MNHNS, CDR2 SASEGT. V gave up 5 bases and J gave up 5 bases; unmatched junction bases: 8. CDR3 coding DNA: TGTGCCAGCAGTCACCTGACAGGGGGCGGAACTGAAGCTTTCTTT. Translating it yields CASSHLTGGGTEAFF.

The chain links TRBV30 to TRBJ1-2; 12 bases agree with TRBD1. Germline assignment: CDR1 GTSNPN and CDR2 SVGIG (reference sequence). After removal of 3 bases from V and 4 bases from J, the junction contained 9 bases not matched to a gene. The CDR3 has 16 amino acids. CDR3 in DNA: TGTGCCTGGAGCTATCCCGGGACAGGGGGCGGCTATGGCTACACCTTC. It yields the protein CAWSYPGTGGGYGYTF.

This chain uses TRBV28 with TRBJ2-7; D is perhaps TRBD2 (5 bases). CDR1 is MDHEN and CDR2 is SYDVKM in the germline V gene. The V gene lost 3 bases and the J gene lost 0 bases, with 9 bases spanning the gap. The CDR3 runs 14 residues. CDR3 DNA: TGTGCCAGCAGTTTTTCGGGGTTCTCCTACGAGCAGTACTTC. Protein: CASSFSGFSYEQYF.

The J gene is TRBJ2-1, the V gene TRBV7-6; 11 bases map to TRBD2. The V segment lost 3 bases and the J segment 6 bases; nucleotides outside the gene matches: 4. The germline CDR1 and CDR2 sequences are SGHVS and FNYEAQ. There are 15 residues in the CDR3. The CDR3 is CASSFSGGVGNEQFF. The CDR3 DNA follows: TGTGCCAGCAGCTTTAGCGGGGGGGTGGGCAATGAGCAGTTCTTC.

The chain carries TRBV28 and TRBJ2-1; maybe TRBD1 (6 bases). CDR3 length: 13 amino acids. Looked up from germline, CDR1 is MDHEN and CDR2 is SYDVKM. V shed 5 bases and J shed 7 bases, with 12 bases lying between them. Written as DNA, the CDR3 is TGTGCCAGCAGTGGGGGCAGGACAAATGAGCAGTTCTTC. This codes for CASSGGRTNEQFF.

The genes are TRBV28 and TRBJ2-7, with TRBD1 identical over 8 bases. The CDR3 totals 16 residues. Germline assignment: CDR1 MDHEN and CDR2 SYDVKM. Losses at the gene ends were 1 base for V and 5 bases for J; bases not matched to a gene: 10. In DNA, the CDR3 is TGTGCCAGCAGTTTATTAATTGGGACAGGCAATAACGAGCAGTACTTC. It codes for CASSLLIGTGNNEQYF.

The rearrangement joins TRBV2 to TRBJ2-7, with TRBD1 matching over 7 bases. Germline CDR1 SNHLY, CDR2 FYNNEI. The length of the CDR3 is 15 residues. With V trimmed by 6 bases and J by 1 base, 9 bases remained unmatched. In DNA, the CDR3 is TGTGCCAGCAGCTCGAATGGGGGACAGTCCTACGAGCAGTACTTC. This gives the protein CASSSNGGQSYEQYF. The variable domain in full, completed from reference TRBV2 and TRBJ2-7, reads EPEVTQTPSHQVTQMGQEVILRCVPISNHLYFYWYRQILGQKVEFLVSFYNNEISEKSEIFDDQFSVERPDGSNFTLKIRSTKLEDSAMYFCASSSNGGQSYEQYFGPGTRLTVT.

This clone was counted only a few times. DNA for the CDR3: TGTGCCAGCAGTCTGACAGGGGGCCCCTACAATGAGCAGTTCTTC. This gives the protein CASSLTGGPYNEQFF. The chain employs TRBV2 and TRBJ2-1; 10 positions match TRBD1. The V gene end was trimmed by 5 bases and the J gene end by 2 bases; junction bases not matched to a gene: 3. Germline V gene data show CDR1 as SNHLY and CDR2 as FYNNEI. The CDR3 has 15 residues.

This chain connects TRBV4-3 to TRBJ1-3, with D hard to call. V was pared by 2 bases and J by 0 bases, with 8 bases between. CDR1 and CDR2 from the germline V gene are LGHNA and YSLEER. The CDR3 consists of 15 residues. The chain's CDR3 is CASSQHLSSGNTIYF. DNA of the CDR3: TGCGCCAGCAGCCAACATCTAAGCTCTGGAAACACCATATATTTT.

This clone was counted a single time. The genes are TRBV7-6 and TRBJ2-1, with D unresolved. This CDR3 is built from 11 residues. From germline, CDR1 is SGHVS and CDR2 FNYEAQ. V was pared by 3 bases and J by 7 bases, with 4 bases between. The CDR3 nucleotides read TGTGCCAGCAGCTTGGCTAATGAGCAGTTCTTC. It encodes CASSLANEQFF.

J is TRBJ2-5 and V is TRBV11-2; maybe TRBD2 (5 bases). This CDR3 is 15 amino acids long. Deletions cut 4 bases from V and 2 bases from J, with 14 bases between. Germline V gene data show CDR1 as SGHAT and CDR2 as FQNNGV. This CDR3 is CASSSTTLGQETQYF. The CDR3 DNA reads TGTGCCAGCAGCTCAACTACACTAGGGCAAGAGACCCAGTACTTC.

V gene TRBV7-2 combines with J gene TRBJ2-1; 7 bases fit TRBD2. This CDR3 region has 15 residues. Germline V gene lookup returns CDR1 SGHTA and CDR2 FQGNSA. The V gene end was trimmed by 2 bases and the J gene end by 5 bases; junction bases not matched to a gene: 6. The CDR3 reads CASSLSGGPHNEQFF. As DNA, the CDR3 is TGTGCCAGCAGCTTATCGGGGGGACCCCACAATGAGCAGTTCTTC.

The rearrangement joins TRBV7-9 to TRBJ2-5, with 8 bases lining up with TRBD2. The V and J ends lost 8 bases and 10 bases, in that order; junction bases with no gene match: 15. CDR3 length: 14 residues. The V gene's germline CDR1 is SEHNR and CDR2 FQNEAQ (reference sequence). CDR3: CASDGGGLRPIQYF. The CDR3 bases are TGTGCCAGCGATGGCGGGGGGCTACGTCCGATCCAGTACTTC.

The chain combines TRBV7-9 with TRBJ2-7; D uncertain. The CDR3 extends over 13 amino acids. Trimming took 5 bases from V and 4 from J, leaving 12 bases between them. Germline V gene sequence: CDR1 SEHNR, CDR2 FQNEAQ (reference sequence). The CDR3 DNA is TGTGCCAGCAGCCTTGACACTTATTACGAGCAGTACTTC. Translating it yields CASSLDTYYEQYF.

The chain is built from TRBV30 and TRBJ1-1, with 7 bases matching TRBD1. CDR3 length: 15 amino acids. Losses at the gene ends were 1 base for V and 1 base for J; bases not matched to a gene: 6. CDR1 is GTSNPN and CDR2 is SVGIG in the germline V gene (reference sequence). The CDR3 loop is CAWSEKDRRNTEAFF. The CDR3 bases are TGTGCCTGGAGTGAGAAGGACAGGCGGAACACTGAAGCTTTCTTT.

The chain carries TRBV30 and TRBJ2-7; 10 positions agree with TRBD1. CDR3 length equals 12 residues. Germline V lookup: CDR1 GTSNPN, CDR2 SVGIG (reference sequence). Trimming took 5 bases from V and 4 from J; bases not matched to a gene: 2. The CDR3 loop is CAWDRGPYEQYF. The CDR3 bases are TGTGCCTGGGACAGGGGGCCTTACGAGCAGTACTTC.

The chain carries TRBV25-1 and TRBJ1-1; 8 bases fit TRBD1. The V gene end was trimmed by 4 bases and the J gene end by 4 bases; junction bases not matched to a gene: 11. Germline V CDR1 and CDR2: MGHDK, SYGVNS. This CDR3 contains 16 residues. The DNA for the CDR3 is TGTGCCAGCAGTGTAGACAGGGGAGGGATTTCCACTGAAGCTTTCTTT. Translated: CASSVDRGGISTEAFF.

This clone showed up just once. V and J are TRBV4-1 and TRBJ1-2; no reliable D call. Germline V gene sequence: CDR1 MGHRA, CDR2 YSYEKL. This CDR3 is 15 amino acids long. Trimming removed 0 bases at V and 3 bases at J, with 11 bases between. As DNA, the CDR3 is TGCGCCAGCAGCCAAGATTTCACAGTTCACTATGGCTACACCTTC. Encoded protein: CASSQDFTVHYGYTF.

The chain links TRBV5-4 to TRBJ2-2, with TRBD2 identical over 13 bases. V was clipped by 4 bases and J by 7 bases; unmatched bases: 7. The CDR3 sequence is 16 residues long. CDR1 is SGHNT, CDR2 YYREEE, per germline (reference sequence). The DNA of the CDR3 is TGTGCCAGCAGCCGACCAGGGACTAGCGGGGTCGGGGAGCTGTTTTTT. Protein sequence: CASSRPGTSGVGELFF.

This clone was recorded a few times. In DNA, the CDR3 is TGTGCCAGCAGTCCAATAGCCAAAAACATTCAGTACTTC. Its translation: CASSPIAKNIQYF. The chain joins TRBV27 to TRBJ2-4; no firm D call. CDR1 and CDR2 (germline): MNHEY, SMNVEV (reference sequence). The CDR3 contains 13 residues. V was pared by 5 bases and J by 0 bases, with 5 bases between.

The sample holds a few counts of this clone. V is TRBV13 and J is TRBJ2-7, with D perhaps TRBD2 (6 bases). The V end was cut by 0 bases, the J end by 1 base, with 7 bases between. Germline CDR1 and CDR2: PRHDT and FYEKMQ (reference sequence). This CDR3 region has 14 residues. CDR3 coding DNA: TGTGCCAGCAGCTTAGGGGGGACTTCCTACGAGCAGTACTTC. Its translation is CASSLGGTSYEQYF.

V gene TRBV7-6 combines with J gene TRBJ1-5, with unresolved D. The V end lost 1 base, the J end lost 7 bases, and 17 bases lay between the germline ends. The CDR3 contains 16 residues. Germline V gene sequence: CDR1 SGHVS, CDR2 FNYEAQ. DNA for the CDR3: TGTGCCAGCAGCTTAGGAGGAGACTGGCGCGTCCAGCCCCAGCATTTT. Protein sequence: CASSLGGDWRVQPQHF.

This clone counts as medium-sized. The rearrangement joins TRBV10-1 to TRBJ2-7, with 10 bases that match TRBD1. The junction had 4 bases not matched to a gene; V was cut back by 3 bases and J by 5 bases. The CDR3 sequence is 14 residues long. Germline lookup yields CDR1 WNHNN and CDR2 SYGVQD (reference sequence). CDR3 sequence reads: CASSDGQGDDEQYF. The CDR3 DNA sequence: TGCGCCAGCAGTGACGGACAGGGGGACGACGAGCAGTACTTC.

This clone is medium-sized by share. This rearrangement joins TRBV28 to TRBJ1-2; D not resolved. V lost 4 bases, J lost 6 bases, and 21 bases lay in between. The CDR3 is made up of 16 amino acids. Germline V gene sequence: CDR1 MDHEN, CDR2 SYDVKM. CDR3 in amino acids: CASSSWTDEDDNGYTF. The CDR3 DNA sequence: TGTGCCAGCAGTTCATGGACCGACGAGGATGATAATGGCTACACCTTC.